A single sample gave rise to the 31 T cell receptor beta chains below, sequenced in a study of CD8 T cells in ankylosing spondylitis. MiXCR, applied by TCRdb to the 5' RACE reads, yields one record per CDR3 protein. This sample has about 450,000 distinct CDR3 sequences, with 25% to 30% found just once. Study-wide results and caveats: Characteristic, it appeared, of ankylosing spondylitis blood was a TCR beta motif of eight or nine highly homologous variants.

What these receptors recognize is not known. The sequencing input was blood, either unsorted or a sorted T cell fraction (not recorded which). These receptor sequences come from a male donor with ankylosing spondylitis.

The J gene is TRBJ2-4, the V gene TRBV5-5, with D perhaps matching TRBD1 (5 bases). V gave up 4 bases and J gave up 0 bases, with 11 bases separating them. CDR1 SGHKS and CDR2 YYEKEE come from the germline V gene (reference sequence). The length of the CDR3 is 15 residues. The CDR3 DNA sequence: TGTGCCAGCAGCACGACGCAGGGAGCCAAAAACATTCAGTACTTC. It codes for CASSTTQGAKNIQYF. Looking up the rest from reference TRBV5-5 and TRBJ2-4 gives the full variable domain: DAGVTQSPTHLIKTRGQQVTLRCSPISGHKSVSWYQQVLGQGPQFIFQYYEKEERGRGNFPDRFSARQFPNYSSELNVNALLLGDSALYLCASSTTQGAKNIQYFGAGTRLSVL.

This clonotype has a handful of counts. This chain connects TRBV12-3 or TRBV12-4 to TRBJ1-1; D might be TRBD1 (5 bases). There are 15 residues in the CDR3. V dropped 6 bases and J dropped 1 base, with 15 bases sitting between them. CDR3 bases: TGTGCCAGCAGAAAGGCAGGGAGTTCGAACACTGAAGCTTTCTTT. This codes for CASRKAGSSNTEAFF.

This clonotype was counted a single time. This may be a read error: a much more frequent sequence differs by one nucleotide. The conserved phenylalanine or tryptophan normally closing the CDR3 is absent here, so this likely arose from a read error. In DNA, the CDR3 is TGCGCCAGCAGCCAAGGTCTCAATGAGCAGTTCCTC. Translated, it gives CASSQGLNEQFL. This chain joins TRBV4-1 and TRBJ2-1, with D unresolved. Trimming cost V 1 base and J 6 bases, with 4 bases left between them. Germline CDR1 and CDR2: MGHRA and YSYEKL. CDR3 length equals 12 residues.

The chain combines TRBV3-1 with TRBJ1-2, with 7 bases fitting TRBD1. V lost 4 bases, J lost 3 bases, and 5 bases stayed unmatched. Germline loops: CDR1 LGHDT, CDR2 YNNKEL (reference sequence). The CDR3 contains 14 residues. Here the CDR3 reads CASSPRQGHYGYTF. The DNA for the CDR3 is TGTGCCAGCAGCCCCAGACAGGGACACTATGGCTACACCTTC.

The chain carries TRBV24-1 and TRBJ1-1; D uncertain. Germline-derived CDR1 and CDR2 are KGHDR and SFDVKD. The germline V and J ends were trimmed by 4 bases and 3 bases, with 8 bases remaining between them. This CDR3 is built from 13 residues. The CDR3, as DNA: TGTGCCACCAGTGACTCGTACCACACTGAAGCTTTCTTT. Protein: CATSDSYHTEAFF.

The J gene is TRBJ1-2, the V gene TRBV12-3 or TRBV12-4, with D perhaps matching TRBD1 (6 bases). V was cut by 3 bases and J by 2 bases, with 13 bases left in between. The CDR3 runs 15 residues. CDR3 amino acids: CASSFKLGGNYGYTF. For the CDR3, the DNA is TGTGCCAGCAGTTTTAAGCTGGGGGGCAACTATGGCTACACCTTC.

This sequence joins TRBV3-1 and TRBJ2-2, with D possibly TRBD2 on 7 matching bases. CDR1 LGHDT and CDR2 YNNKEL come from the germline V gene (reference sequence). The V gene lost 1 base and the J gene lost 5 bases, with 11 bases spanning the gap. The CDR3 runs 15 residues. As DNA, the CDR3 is TGTGCCAGCAGCCAAGCCGGGGGGCAGACCGGGGAGCTGTTTTTT. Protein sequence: CASSQAGGQTGELFF.

The CDR3 coding sequence is TGTGCCTCAACCCGGGGGGACACCGGGGAGCTGTTTTTT. Residues: CASTRGDTGELFF. This chain connects TRBV19 to TRBJ2-2; 7 bases are shared with TRBD2. V trimming: 11 bases; J trimming: 3 bases; junction bases outside the gene matches: 6. Germline V gene data show CDR1 as LNHDA and CDR2 as SQIVND (reference sequence). The CDR3 has 13 residues. Full variable domain (missing parts from reference TRBV19 and TRBJ2-2): DGGITQSPKYLFRKEGQNVTLSCEQNLNHDAMYWYRQDPGQGLRLIYYSQIVNDFQKGDIAEGYSVSREKKESFPLTVTSAQKNPTAFYLCASTRGDTGELFFGEGSRLTVL.

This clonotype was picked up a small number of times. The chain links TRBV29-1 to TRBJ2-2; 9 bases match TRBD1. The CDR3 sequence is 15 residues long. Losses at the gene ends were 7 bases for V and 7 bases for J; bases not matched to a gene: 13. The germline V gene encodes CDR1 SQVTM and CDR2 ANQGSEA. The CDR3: CSAGTGMRPGGELFF. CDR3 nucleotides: TGCAGCGCCGGGACAGGGATGAGACCGGGCGGGGAGCTGTTTTTT.

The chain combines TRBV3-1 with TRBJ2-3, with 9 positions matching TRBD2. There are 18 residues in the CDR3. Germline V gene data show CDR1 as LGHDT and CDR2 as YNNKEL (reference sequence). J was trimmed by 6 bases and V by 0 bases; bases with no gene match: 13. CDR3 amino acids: CASSQDAGLAGSGDTQYF. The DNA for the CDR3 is TGTGCCAGCAGCCAAGATGCGGGGCTAGCGGGGTCCGGGGATACGCAGTATTTT.

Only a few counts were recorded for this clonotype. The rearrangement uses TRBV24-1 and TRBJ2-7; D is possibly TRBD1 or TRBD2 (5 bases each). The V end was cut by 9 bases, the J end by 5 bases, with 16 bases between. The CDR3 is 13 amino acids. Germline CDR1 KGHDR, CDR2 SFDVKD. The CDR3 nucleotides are TGTGCCACCCCCGTGGGACGCGCTGACGAGCAGTACGTC. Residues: CATPVGRADEQYV.

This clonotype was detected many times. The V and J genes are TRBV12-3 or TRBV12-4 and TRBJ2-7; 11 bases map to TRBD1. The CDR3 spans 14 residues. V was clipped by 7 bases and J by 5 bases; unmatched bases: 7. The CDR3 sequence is CASTRTGGLNEQYF. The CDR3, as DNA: TGTGCCAGCACCAGGACAGGGGGCTTGAACGAGCAGTACTTC.

The CDR3 here is CASSFDGNSYNEQFF. CDR3 coding DNA: TGTGCCAGCAGCTTTGACGGGAACTCCTACAATGAGCAGTTCTTC. This chain uses TRBV7-9 with TRBJ2-1; the D gene is possibly TRBD2 (5 bases). This CDR3 is 15 amino acids long. The V and J ends lost 3 bases and 0 bases respectively, with 9 bases between them. Looked up from germline, CDR1 is SEHNR and CDR2 is FQNEAQ (reference sequence).

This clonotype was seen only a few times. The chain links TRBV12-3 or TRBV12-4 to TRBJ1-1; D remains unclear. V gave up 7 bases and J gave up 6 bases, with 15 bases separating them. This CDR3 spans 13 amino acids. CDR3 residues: CASTERVVSEAFF. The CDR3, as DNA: TGTGCCAGCACGGAAAGGGTGGTTTCTGAAGCTTTCTTT.

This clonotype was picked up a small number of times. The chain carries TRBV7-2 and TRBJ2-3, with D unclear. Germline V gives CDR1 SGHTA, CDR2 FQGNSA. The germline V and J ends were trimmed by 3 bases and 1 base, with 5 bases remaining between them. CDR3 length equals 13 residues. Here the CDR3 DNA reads TGTGCCAGCAGCTTCAGCCGCACAGATACGCAGTATTTT. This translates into CASSFSRTDTQYF.

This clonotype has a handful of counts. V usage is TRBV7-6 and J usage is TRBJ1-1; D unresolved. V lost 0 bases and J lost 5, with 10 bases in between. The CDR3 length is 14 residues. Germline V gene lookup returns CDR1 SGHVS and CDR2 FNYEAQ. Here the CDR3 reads CASSLAHGGTEAFF. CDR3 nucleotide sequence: TGTGCCAGCAGCTTAGCGCATGGCGGAACTGAAGCTTTCTTT.

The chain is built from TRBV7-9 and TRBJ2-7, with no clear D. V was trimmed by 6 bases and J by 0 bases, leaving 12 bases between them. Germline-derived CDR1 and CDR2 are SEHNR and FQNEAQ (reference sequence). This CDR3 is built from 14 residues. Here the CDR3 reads CASSPAGPSYEQYF. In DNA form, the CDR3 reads TGTGCCAGCAGTCCCGCCGGTCCCTCCTACGAGCAGTACTTC.

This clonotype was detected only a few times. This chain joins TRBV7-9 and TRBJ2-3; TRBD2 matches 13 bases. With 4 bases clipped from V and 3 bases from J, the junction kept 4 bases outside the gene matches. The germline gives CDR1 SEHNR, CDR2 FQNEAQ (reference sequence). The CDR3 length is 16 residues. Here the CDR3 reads CASSSLAGGMTDTQYF. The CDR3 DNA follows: TGTGCCAGCAGCTCACTAGCGGGAGGGATGACAGATACGCAGTATTTT.

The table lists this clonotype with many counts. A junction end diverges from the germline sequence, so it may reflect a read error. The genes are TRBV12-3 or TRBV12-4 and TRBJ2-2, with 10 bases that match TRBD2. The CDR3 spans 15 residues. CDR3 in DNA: TGTGCCAGCAGTCTAGCGGGAGCGAACACCGGGGAGCTGTTTTTT. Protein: CASSLAGANTGELFF.

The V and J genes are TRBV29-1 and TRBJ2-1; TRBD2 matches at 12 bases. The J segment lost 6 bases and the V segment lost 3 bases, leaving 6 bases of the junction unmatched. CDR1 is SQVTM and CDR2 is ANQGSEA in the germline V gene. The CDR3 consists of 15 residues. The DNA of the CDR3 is TGCAGCGTTGATCCAAGGGGACTAGCGGGCAATGAGCAGTTCTTC. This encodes CSVDPRGLAGNEQFF.

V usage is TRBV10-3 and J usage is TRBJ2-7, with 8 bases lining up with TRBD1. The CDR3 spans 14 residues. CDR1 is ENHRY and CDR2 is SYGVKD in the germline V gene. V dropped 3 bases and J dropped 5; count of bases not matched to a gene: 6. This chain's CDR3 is CAISDARGHNEQYV. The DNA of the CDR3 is TGTGCCATCAGTGACGCCAGGGGGCATAACGAGCAGTACGTC.

The CDR3 protein is CASSSKGFTENIQYF. Written as DNA, the CDR3 is TGTGCCAGCAGCTCTAAGGGGTTTACTGAAAACATTCAGTACTTC. V usage is TRBV11-2 and J usage is TRBJ2-4, with a weak D call TRBD1 (5 bases). Germline V gene sequence: CDR1 SGHAT, CDR2 FQNNGV. V dropped 4 bases and J dropped 5 bases, with 15 bases sitting between them. CDR3 length: 15 residues.

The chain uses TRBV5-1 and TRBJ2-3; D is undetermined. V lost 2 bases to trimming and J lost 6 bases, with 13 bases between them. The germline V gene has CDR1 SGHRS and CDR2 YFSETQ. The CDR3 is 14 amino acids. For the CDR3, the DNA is TGCGCCAGCAGCTTTGAAGCCAGGCTGGATACGCAGTATTTT. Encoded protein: CASSFEARLDTQYF.

The CDR3 bases are TGTGCCAGCAGCCTCAACCCCCTAGGGGCGAACACCGGGGAGCTGTTTTTT. As protein: CASSLNPLGANTGELFF. V usage is TRBV7-2 and J usage is TRBJ2-2, with D possibly matching TRBD1 (5 bases). V was cut by 5 bases and J by 0 bases, with 16 bases left in between. The germline gives CDR1 SGHTA, CDR2 FQGNSA. The CDR3 extends over 17 amino acids.

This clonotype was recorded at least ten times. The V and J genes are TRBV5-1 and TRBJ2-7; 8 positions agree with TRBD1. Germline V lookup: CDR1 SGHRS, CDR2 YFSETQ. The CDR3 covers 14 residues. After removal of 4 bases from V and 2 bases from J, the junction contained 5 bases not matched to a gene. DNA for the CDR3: TGCGCCAGCAGCCCGGGGACAGGCGCCTACGAGCAGTACTTC. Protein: CASSPGTGAYEQYF.

The CDR3 sequence is CASSLLGVGLFF. DNA for the CDR3: TGCGCCAGCAGCTTGCTCGGGGTTGGTCTGTTCTTC. This chain links TRBV5-1 with TRBJ2-1, with TRBD2 as a possible D gene (5 bases). Germline-derived CDR1 and CDR2 are SGHRS and YFSETQ. Trimming left V 1 base short and J 15 bases short, with 14 bases between. CDR3 length: 12 amino acids.

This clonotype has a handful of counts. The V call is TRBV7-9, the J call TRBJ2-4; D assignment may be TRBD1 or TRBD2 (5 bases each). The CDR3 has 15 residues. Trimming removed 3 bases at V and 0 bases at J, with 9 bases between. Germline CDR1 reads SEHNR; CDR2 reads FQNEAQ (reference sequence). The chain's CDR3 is CASSFEGLAKNIQYF. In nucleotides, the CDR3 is TGTGCCAGCAGCTTTGAGGGGCTAGCCAAAAACATTCAGTACTTC.

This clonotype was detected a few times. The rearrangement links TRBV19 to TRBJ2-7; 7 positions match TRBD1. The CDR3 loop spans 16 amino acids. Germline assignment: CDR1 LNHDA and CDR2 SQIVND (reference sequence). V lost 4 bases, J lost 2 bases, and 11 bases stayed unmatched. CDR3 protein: CASSNNPNRGAYEQYF. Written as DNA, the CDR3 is TGTGCCAGTAGTAACAACCCGAACAGGGGCGCCTACGAGCAGTACTTC.

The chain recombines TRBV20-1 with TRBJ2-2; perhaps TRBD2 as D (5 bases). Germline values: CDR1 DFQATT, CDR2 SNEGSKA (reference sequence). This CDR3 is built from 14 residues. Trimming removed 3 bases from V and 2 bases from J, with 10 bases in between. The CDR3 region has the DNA TGCAGTGCTAGTTTCGGAGGCAACACCGGGGAGCTGTTTTTT. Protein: CSASFGGNTGELFF.

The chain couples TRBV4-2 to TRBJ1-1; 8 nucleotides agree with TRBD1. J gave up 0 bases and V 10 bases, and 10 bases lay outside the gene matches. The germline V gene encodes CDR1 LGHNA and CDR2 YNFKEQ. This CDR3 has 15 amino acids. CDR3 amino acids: CATRNQGAMNTEAFF. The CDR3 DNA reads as TGTGCCACCCGAAACCAGGGGGCAATGAACACTGAAGCTTTCTTT.

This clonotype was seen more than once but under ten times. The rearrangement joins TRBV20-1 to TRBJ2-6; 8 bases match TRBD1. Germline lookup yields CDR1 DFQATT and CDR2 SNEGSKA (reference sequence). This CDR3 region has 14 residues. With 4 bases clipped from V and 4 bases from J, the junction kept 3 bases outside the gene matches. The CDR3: CSAMDRAGANVLTF. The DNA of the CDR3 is TGCAGTGCTATGGACAGGGCCGGGGCCAACGTCCTGACTTTC.